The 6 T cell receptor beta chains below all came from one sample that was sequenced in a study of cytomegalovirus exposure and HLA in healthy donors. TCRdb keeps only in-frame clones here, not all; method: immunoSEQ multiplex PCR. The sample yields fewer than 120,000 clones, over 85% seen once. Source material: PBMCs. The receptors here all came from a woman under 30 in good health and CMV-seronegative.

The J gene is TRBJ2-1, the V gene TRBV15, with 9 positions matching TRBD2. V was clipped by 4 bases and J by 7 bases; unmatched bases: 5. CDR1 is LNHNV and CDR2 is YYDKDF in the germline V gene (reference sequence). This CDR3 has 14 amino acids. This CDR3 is CATSIAGVVNEQFF. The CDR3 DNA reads TGTGCCACCAGCATAGCGGGAGTCGTAAATGAGCAGTTCTTC.

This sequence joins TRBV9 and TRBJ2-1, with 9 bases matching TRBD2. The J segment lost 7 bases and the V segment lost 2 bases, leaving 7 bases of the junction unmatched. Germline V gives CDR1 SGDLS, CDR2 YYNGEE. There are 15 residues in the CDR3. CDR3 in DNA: TGTGCCAGCAGCGTTAGTAGCGGGAGAAGAAATGAGCAGTTCTTC. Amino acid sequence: CASSVSSGRRNEQFF.

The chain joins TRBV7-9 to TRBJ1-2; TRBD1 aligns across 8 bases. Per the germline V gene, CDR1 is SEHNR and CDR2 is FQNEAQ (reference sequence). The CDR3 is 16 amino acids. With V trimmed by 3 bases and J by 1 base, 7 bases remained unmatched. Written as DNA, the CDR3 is TGTGCCAGCAGCTTCGGACAGGGAATCGATAACTATGGCTACACCTTC. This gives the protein CASSFGQGIDNYGYTF.

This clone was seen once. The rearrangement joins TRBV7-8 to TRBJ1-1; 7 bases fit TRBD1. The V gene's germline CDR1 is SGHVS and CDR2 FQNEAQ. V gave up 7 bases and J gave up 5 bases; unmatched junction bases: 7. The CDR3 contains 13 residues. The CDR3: CASKQDRETEAFF. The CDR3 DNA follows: TGTGCCAGCAAACAAGACAGGGAGACTGAAGCTTTCTTT.

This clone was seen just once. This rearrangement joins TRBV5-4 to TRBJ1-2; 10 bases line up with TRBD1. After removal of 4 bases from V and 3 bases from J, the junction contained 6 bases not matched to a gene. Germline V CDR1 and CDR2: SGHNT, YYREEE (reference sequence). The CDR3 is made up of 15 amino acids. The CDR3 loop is CASSPSGTGDYGYTF. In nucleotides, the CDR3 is TGTGCCAGCAGCCCATCCGGGACAGGGGACTATGGCTACACCTTC.

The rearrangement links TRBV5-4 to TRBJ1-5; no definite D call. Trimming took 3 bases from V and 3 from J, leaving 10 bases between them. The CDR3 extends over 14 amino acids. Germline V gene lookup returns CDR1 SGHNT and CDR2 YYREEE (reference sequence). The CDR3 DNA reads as TGTGCCAGCAGCTCGCCGGGTCCCAATCAGCCCCAGCATTTT. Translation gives CASSSPGPNQPQHF.